Presented here are 16 T cell receptor beta chains from one specimen sequenced in a study of cytomegalovirus exposure and HLA in healthy donors. 13 Jbeta primers and 60 Vbeta primers were used for the PCR. TCRdb's copy holds only in-frame clones and misses some; the assay was immunoSEQ multiplex PCR. The sample records around 130,000 clones, 6.5% to 9.5% being singletons. The sample comprised PBMCs. These receptors were taken from a man aged 35-49 years in good health and CMV-seronegative.

This sequence joins TRBV6-6 and TRBJ1-5; 7 bases map to TRBD1. The CDR3 covers 16 residues. Germline lookup yields CDR1 MNHNY and CDR2 SVGAGI (reference sequence). J lost 3 bases, V lost 2 bases, and 7 bases had no gene match. The CDR3 DNA is TGTGCCAGCAGTTACCCCGACAGGGCCCTCAATCAGCCCCAGCATTTT. Its translation is CASSYPDRALNQPQHF.

The chain couples TRBV7-7 to TRBJ2-5; 9 bases align to TRBD1. The germline gives CDR1 SSHAT, CDR2 FNYEAQ (reference sequence). Trimming took 1 base from V and 5 from J; bases not matched to a gene: 2. The CDR3 runs 14 residues. The CDR3 DNA sequence: TGTGCCAGCAGCTTAGTGGGACAGGGTGAGACCCAGTACTTC. This codes for CASSLVGQGETQYF.

This chain uses TRBV9 with TRBJ2-3; TRBD2 agrees at 8 bases. V lost 4 bases, J lost 9 bases, and 4 bases stayed unmatched. The CDR3 length is 12 residues. CDR1 and CDR2 (germline): SGDLS, YYNGEE. CDR3 protein: CASSPTSVTQYF. CDR3 nucleotide sequence: TGTGCCAGCAGCCCGACTAGCGTCACGCAGTATTTT.

The chain joins TRBV5-1 to TRBJ2-7, with 7 positions matching TRBD1. This CDR3 has 14 amino acids. V trimming: 3 bases; J trimming: 0 bases; junction bases outside the gene matches: 3. Germline V gene lookup returns CDR1 SGHRS and CDR2 YFSETQ. The CDR3 DNA is TGCGCCAGCAGCTGGGGACAGAGCTCCTACGAGCAGTACTTC. It is translated as CASSWGQSSYEQYF.

The CDR3 DNA reads TGTGCCAGCAGCTCCGGCCAGGGGGCGCCGACTAATGAAAAACTGTTTTTT. Translating it yields CASSSGQGAPTNEKLFF. This chain joins TRBV5-4 and TRBJ1-4; TRBD1 matches 8 bases. Germline V gives CDR1 SGHNT, CDR2 YYREEE (reference sequence). The CDR3 runs to 17 residues. V lost 3 bases, J lost 2 bases, and 9 bases stayed unmatched. The whole variable domain, remainder taken from reference TRBV5-4 and TRBJ1-4, is ETGVTQSPTHLIKTRGQQVTLRCSSQSGHNTVSWYQQALGQGPQFIFQYYREEENGRGNFPPRFSGLQFPNYSSELNVNALELDDSALYLCASSSGQGAPTNEKLFFGSGTQLSVL.

This clone was seen more than once but under ten times. The chain couples TRBV6-1 to TRBJ2-5, with 8 bases matching TRBD1. Germline V gene sequence: CDR1 MNHNS, CDR2 SASEGT. V lost 10 bases and J lost 4; bases outside the gene matches: 11. The CDR3 loop spans 14 amino acids. The CDR3 DNA is TGTGCCACCATTCGGAGGACAGGGCCAGAGACCCAGTACTTC. Translating it yields CATIRRTGPETQYF.

This clone has only a few counts. The J gene is TRBJ1-1, the V gene TRBV16; D is unresolved. CDR1 and CDR2 (germline): KGHSY, FQNENV. V lost 4 bases to trimming and J lost 0 bases, with 6 bases between them. CDR3 length equals 13 residues. Here the CDR3 reads CASSPNMNTEAFF. The CDR3 coding sequence is TGTGCCAGCAGCCCGAACATGAACACTGAAGCTTTCTTT.

This chain links TRBV4-1 with TRBJ1-2; a weak D match, TRBD1 (6 bases). The CDR3 extends over 14 amino acids. V was trimmed by 1 base and J by 0 bases, leaving 6 bases between them. The germline gives CDR1 MGHRA, CDR2 YSYEKL. DNA for the CDR3: TGCGCCAGCAGCCAAGGGACAGCTAACTATGGCTACACCTTC. Its protein product is CASSQGTANYGYTF.

V and J are TRBV5-5 and TRBJ1-1, with 8 positions matching TRBD1. CDR1 and CDR2 (germline): SGHKS, YYEKEE (reference sequence). The CDR3 sequence is 15 residues long. V lost 3 bases and J lost 5; bases outside the gene matches: 9. The CDR3 spells CASSSLTGVRTEAFF. For the CDR3, the DNA is TGTGCCAGCAGCTCCCTGACAGGGGTGAGAACTGAAGCTTTCTTT.

The genes are TRBV10-3 and TRBJ2-3; 8 bases align to TRBD2. CDR1 and CDR2 (germline): ENHRY, SYGVKD. With 0 bases clipped from V and 2 bases from J, the junction kept 4 bases outside the gene matches. The CDR3 runs to 16 residues. CDR3 DNA sequence: TGTGCCATCAGTGAGTCGGCGGGGGGTCCCACAGATACGCAGTATTTT. It encodes CAISESAGGPTDTQYF.

The table lists this clone with a few counts. V is TRBV6-4 and J is TRBJ2-1; TRBD1 matches 8 bases. Unmatched junction bases numbered 8, after V lost 6 bases and J lost 7 bases. CDR1 and CDR2 from the germline V gene are MRHNA and SNTAGT. This CDR3 region has 14 residues. CDR3 bases: TGTGCCAGCAGCCCCGGGACAGGATCTAATGAGCAGTTCTTC. This sequence encodes CASSPGTGSNEQFF.

This clone has only a few counts. The J gene is TRBJ1-2, the V gene TRBV2; 7 bases are a match to TRBD1. The CDR3 loop spans 14 amino acids. V was pared by 8 bases and J by 2 bases, with 8 bases of the junction left unmatched. Germline assignment: CDR1 SNHLY and CDR2 FYNNEI. The CDR3 loop reads CASGLWDRNYGYTF. CDR3 nucleotides: TGTGCCAGCGGCCTCTGGGACAGAAACTATGGCTACACCTTC.

This clone was observed a handful of times. V usage is TRBV13 and J usage is TRBJ2-3; 15 positions match TRBD2. Trimming at V came to 4 bases and at J to 6 bases, leaving 5 bases not matched to a gene. CDR3 size: 16 residues. Germline V gene data show CDR1 as PRHDT and CDR2 as FYEKMQ (reference sequence). CDR3: CASSSSGTSGGDTQYF. The CDR3 DNA reads as TGTGCCAGCAGCTCCTCCGGGACTAGCGGGGGGGATACGCAGTATTTT.

The gene calls are TRBV4-3 and TRBJ1-4; D perhaps matches TRBD1 (6 bases). V was clipped by 3 bases and J by 2 bases, with 13 bases between them. CDR3 length: 16 amino acids. Looked up from germline, CDR1 is LGHNA and CDR2 is YSLEER. CDR3 region: CASSHAPGHTNEKLFF. The CDR3 nucleotides read TGCGCCAGCAGCCATGCTCCGGGACACACTAATGAAAAACTGTTTTTT.

The chain links TRBV29-1 to TRBJ2-1, with D unclear. CDR3 length: 11 amino acids. Germline assignment: CDR1 SQVTM and CDR2 ANQGSEA. V was trimmed by 5 bases and J by 5 bases, leaving 7 bases between them. The DNA of the CDR3 is TGCAGCGTTTGGGCAGACAATGAGCAGTTCTTC. Translation: CSVWADNEQFF.

DNA of the CDR3: TGTGCCACCAGCAGAGATCCCCAGGGGGCTAGGTATGGCTACACCTTC. It yields the protein CATSRDPQGARYGYTF. J is TRBJ1-2 and V is TRBV15, with 8 bases aligning to TRBD1. Germline V gives CDR1 LNHNV, CDR2 YYDKDF (reference sequence). The CDR3 is 16 amino acids. The J segment lost 5 bases and the V segment lost 0 bases, leaving 8 bases of the junction unmatched.